The sample holds a few counts of the clone carrying this T cell receptor beta chain. Its specificity is unknown. Looked up from germline, CDR1 is MGHDK and CDR2 is SYGVNS. Trimming removed 2 bases at V and 2 bases at J, with 7 bases between. The CDR3 consists of 14 residues. CD4+ cells of the naive, central memory, regulatory and stem cell-like memory types were sorted via CD45RO/CCR7/CD25/CD127/CD95/CD27. The authors reverse transcribed all of the isolated RNA, so sequencing captured expressed TCRB transcripts. Repertoires were generated with immunoSEQ multiplex PCR, while TCRdb's copy carries only in-frame clones and drops some. The sample includes 120,000 or so clones, roughly 17% of them seen just once. These data originate in a study of beta chain features in type 1 diabetes. General study results and limits: All four CD4+ subsets from Type 1 diabetes patients carried moderately but significantly shorter TCRB CDR3s.

Sample: central memory CD4+ T cells from blood. The clonotype was recovered from a man younger than 30 with type 1 diabetes. The rearrangement joins TRBV25-1 to TRBJ1-5; unclear D gene. The CDR3 nucleotides are TGTGCCAGCAGTGAAGCGTCGGGCAATCAGCCCCAGCATTTT. This translates into CASSEASGNQPQHF.